Following are 25 T cell receptor beta chains from one sample sequenced in a study of blood T cell repertoires in COVID-19. TCRdb keeps only in-frame clones here, not all; method: immunoSEQ multiplex PCR. The sample includes over 200,000 clones, 70% to 90% of them seen just once. The sample was peripheral blood. These receptors were collected from a man aged 40-55 years with acute or convalescent COVID-19.

The chain recombines TRBV2 with TRBJ1-6; 7 bases map to TRBD1. V gave up 7 bases and J gave up 8 bases; unmatched junction bases: 5. Germline V gene sequence: CDR1 SNHLY, CDR2 FYNNEI. The CDR3 consists of 13 residues. The DNA for the CDR3 is TGTGCCAGCACCCGGGACAGTTATTCACCCCTCCACTTT. Translation gives CASTRDSYSPLHF.

The V and J genes are TRBV27 and TRBJ1-1; D unresolved. From germline, CDR1 is MNHEY and CDR2 SMNVEV (reference sequence). Trimming took off 2 bases at V and 5 bases at J, with 24 bases between the two ends. The CDR3 contains 18 residues. CDR3 sequence: CASSLLPPEGSVETEAFF. The CDR3 nucleotides are TGTGCCAGCAGTTTACTTCCCCCGGAAGGGAGTGTTGAAACTGAAGCTTTCTTT.

The chain couples TRBV4-2 to TRBJ2-7; 10 nucleotides line up with TRBD1. CDR1 is LGHNA and CDR2 is YNFKEQ in the germline V gene. With V trimmed by 3 bases and J by 2 bases, 10 bases remained unmatched. The CDR3 is made up of 17 amino acids. This CDR3 reads CASSQDLGQGIPYEQYF. The DNA of the CDR3 is TGTGCCAGCAGCCAGGACTTGGGACAGGGGATACCCTACGAGCAGTACTTC.

The chain is built from TRBV6-4 and TRBJ2-7; 10 nucleotides match TRBD2. V trimming: 3 bases; J trimming: 2 bases; junction bases outside the gene matches: 7. The CDR3 length is 16 residues. The germline V gene has CDR1 MRHNA and CDR2 SNTAGT. The CDR3 bases are TGTGCCAGCAGTGATAGCGGGGGGACCACCCCCTACGAGCAGTACTTC. Translation: CASSDSGGTTPYEQYF.

This chain uses TRBV19 with TRBJ2-1, with 8 bases identical to TRBD1. The CDR3 is made up of 16 amino acids. Germline assignment: CDR1 LNHDA and CDR2 SQIVND (reference sequence). V trimming: 0 bases; J trimming: 6 bases; junction bases outside the gene matches: 7. The CDR3 DNA follows: TGTGCCAGTAGTATAGAAGGCAGGGGGCGACCCAATGAGCAGTTCTTC. Translated, it gives CASSIEGRGRPNEQFF.

The chain couples TRBV18 to TRBJ1-1; TRBD1 matches 7 bases. The CDR3 consists of 15 residues. V shed 5 bases and J 5 bases; nucleotides not matched to a gene: 11. Germline lookup yields CDR1 KGHSH and CDR2 LQKENI. Written as DNA, the CDR3 is TGTGCCAGCTCAGTCGACCAGGGGGGAGGAACTGAAGCTTTCTTT. Translated, it gives CASSVDQGGGTEAFF.

The gene calls are TRBV27 and TRBJ2-7, with D tentatively TRBD2 (6 bases). The CDR3 loop spans 15 amino acids. Trimming left V 5 bases short and J 2 bases short, with 16 bases between. Germline V gives CDR1 MNHEY, CDR2 SMNVEV (reference sequence). CDR3 in amino acids: CASSQRRAPTYEQYF. The CDR3 DNA follows: TGTGCCAGCAGTCAAAGGAGGGCCCCCACCTACGAGCAGTACTTC.

The table lists this clone with a count of one. The rearrangement joins TRBV3-1 (or the pseudogene TRBV3-2) to TRBJ2-1; the D gene is possibly TRBD1 (5 bases). Germline V gives CDR1 LGHDT, CDR2 YNNKEL (reference sequence). This CDR3 spans 13 amino acids. Trimming took 4 bases from V and 10 from J, leaving 14 bases between them. The CDR3 DNA sequence: TGTGCCAGCAGCCCCTTGGGGCCTGGGGAGCAGTTCTTC. Encoded protein: CASSPLGPGEQFF.

Comments on this clone: At the DNA level, this CDR3 is encoded by other sequences in the same sample as well. V is TRBV6-5 and J is TRBJ1-1, with TRBD1 matching 7 bases. Per the germline V gene, CDR1 is MNHEY and CDR2 is SVGAGI. Trimming at V came to 4 bases and at J to 5 bases, leaving 7 bases not matched to a gene. The CDR3 totals 14 residues. CDR3 in amino acids: CASSSRTGETEAFF. The DNA for the CDR3 is TGTGCCAGCAGTTCACGGACAGGTGAAACTGAAGCTTTCTTT.

This sequence joins TRBV24-1 and TRBJ1-1; D perhaps matches TRBD1 (5 bases). Germline CDR1 reads KGHDR; CDR2 reads SFDVKD. V was cut by 1 base and J by 3 bases, with 20 bases left in between. This CDR3 is 18 amino acids long. The chain's CDR3 is CATSDFPGLSLRDTEAFF. Here the CDR3 DNA reads TGTGCCACCAGTGATTTCCCGGGACTCTCGCTTCGGGACACTGAAGCTTTCTTT.

J is TRBJ2-3 and V is TRBV29-1, with TRBD1 matching 10 bases. Germline CDR1 is SQVTM and CDR2 is ANQGSEA. With 5 bases clipped from V and 4 bases from J, the junction kept 6 bases outside the gene matches. CDR3 length: 14 residues. For the CDR3, the DNA is TGCAGCGTTTCCGGGACAGGGGATTCAGATACGCAGTATTTT. Residues: CSVSGTGDSDTQYF.

A single count supports this clone. V is TRBV19 and J is TRBJ2-7; 9 nucleotides agree with TRBD1. With V trimmed by 7 bases and J by 3 bases, 4 bases remained unmatched. Germline CDR1 reads LNHDA; CDR2 reads SQIVND (reference sequence). The CDR3 has 13 residues. The CDR3 loop is CASKGTGLYEQYF. CDR3 sequence (DNA): TGTGCCAGTAAGGGGACAGGGCTCTACGAGCAGTACTTC.

The rearrangement uses TRBV2 and TRBJ1-1; D gene ambiguous. The V gene lost 6 bases and the J gene lost 7 bases, with 12 bases spanning the gap. This CDR3 comprises 12 residues. Germline lookup yields CDR1 SNHLY and CDR2 FYNNEI. CDR3 amino acids: CASRGDIFEAFF. The CDR3 DNA sequence: TGTGCCAGCAGGGGCGACATATTTGAAGCTTTCTTT.

The chain employs TRBV7-2 and TRBJ2-7; 7 nucleotides align to TRBD1. The trim removed 1 base at V and 2 bases at J, leaving 8 bases unmatched. The CDR3 loop spans 16 amino acids. From germline, CDR1 is SGHTA and CDR2 FQGNSA. CDR3 loop: CASSLDIGTAPYEQYF. The CDR3 bases are TGTGCCAGCAGCTTAGATATCGGGACAGCTCCCTACGAGCAGTACTTC. Supplemented by reference TRBV7-2 and TRBJ2-7, the full variable domain reads GAGVSQSPSNKVTEKGKDVELRCDPISGHTALYWYRQSLGQGLEFLIYFQGNSAPDKSGLPSDRFSAERTGGSVSTLTIQRTQQEDSAVYLCASSLDIGTAPYEQYFGPGTRLTVT.

The chain employs TRBV6-5 and TRBJ2-7; D perhaps matches TRBD1 (6 bases). CDR1 and CDR2 from the germline V gene are MNHEY and SVGAGI. The CDR3 is 13 residues long. The V end lost 11 bases, the J end lost 3 bases, and 17 bases lay between the germline ends. CDR3 DNA sequence: TGTGCCTCGGCGCAGACAGGAATCTACGAGCAGTACTTC. Translation: CASAQTGIYEQYF.

The rearrangement uses TRBV19 and TRBJ2-5, with 7 bases aligning to TRBD1. Germline lookup yields CDR1 LNHDA and CDR2 SQIVND (reference sequence). This CDR3 contains 14 residues. V lost 5 bases, J lost 4 bases, and 7 bases stayed unmatched. The CDR3 sequence is CASSFTGVRETQYF. The CDR3 DNA sequence: TGTGCCAGTAGTTTTACAGGGGTGAGAGAGACCCAGTACTTC.

This clone was seen once. This chain links TRBV7-2 with TRBJ2-3; tentative D call: TRBD1 (7 bases). The CDR3 covers 16 residues. Per the germline V gene, CDR1 is SGHTA and CDR2 is FQGNSA. V lost 5 bases to trimming and J lost 1 base, with 16 bases between them. For the CDR3, the DNA is TGTGCCAGCAGCCCAGGGACAGCGGGTGGCACAGATACGCAGTATTTT. Amino acids: CASSPGTAGGTDTQYF. Based on the CDR3 plus reference TRBV7-2 and TRBJ2-3, the full variable domain is GAGVSQSPSNKVTEKGKDVELRCDPISGHTALYWYRQSLGQGLEFLIYFQGNSAPDKSGLPSDRFSAERTGGSVSTLTIQRTQQEDSAVYLCASSPGTAGGTDTQYFGPGTRLTVL.

The CDR3 sequence is CASSFGATGAGQPQHF. In DNA form, the CDR3 reads TGTGCCAGCAGCTTTGGGGCCACAGGGGCTGGGCAGCCCCAGCATTTT. The chain has TRBV11-2 and TRBJ1-5; TRBD1 aligns across 7 bases. Germline V gene data show CDR1 as SGHAT and CDR2 as FQNNGV. V lost 3 bases to trimming and J lost 7 bases; unmatched junction nucleotides: 12. The CDR3 spans 16 residues.

This chain joins TRBV29-1 and TRBJ1-2; a possible D gene is TRBD1 (5 bases). The CDR3 consists of 13 residues. Trimming took 6 bases from V and 6 from J, leaving 17 bases between them. Per germline, CDR1 SQVTM and CDR2 ANQGSEA. The CDR3: CSVEFTGLDGYTF. As DNA, the CDR3 is TGCAGCGTCGAATTTACAGGACTAGATGGCTACACCTTC.

The chain links TRBV4-1 to TRBJ2-1; 8 nucleotides align to TRBD2. The CDR3 runs 15 residues. The V segment lost 4 bases and the J segment 0 bases; nucleotides outside the gene matches: 2. Per the germline V gene, CDR1 is MGHRA and CDR2 is YSYEKL. The CDR3 bases are TGCGCCAGCAGCCCAAGCGGGAGCTCCTACAATGAGCAGTTCTTC. It encodes CASSPSGSSYNEQFF.

The chain recombines TRBV5-1 with TRBJ2-1, with D possibly matching TRBD1 (6 bases). The length of the CDR3 is 15 residues. The germline V and J ends were trimmed by 10 bases and 1 base, with 18 bases remaining between them. Germline-derived CDR1 and CDR2 are SGHRS and YFSETQ. The CDR3 sequence: CASQLFQGSYNEQFF. CDR3 coding DNA: TGCGCCTCACAGCTATTCCAGGGGTCCTACAATGAGCAGTTCTTC.

A word on this clone: The identical CDR3 is also encoded by other nucleotide sequences in the sample. The chain links TRBV5-4 to TRBJ2-7; perhaps TRBD2 as D (5 bases). Between the trimmed V and J ends, which lost 1 base and 3 bases, there was a span of 5 bases. This CDR3 region has 12 residues. The germline V gene has CDR1 SGHNT and CDR2 YYREEE (reference sequence). CDR3 sequence reads: CASSLSGYEQYF. The CDR3 DNA reads as TGTGCCAGCAGCTTGAGCGGCTACGAGCAGTACTTC. The entire variable domain, with the rest obtained from reference TRBV5-4 and TRBJ2-7, is as follows: ETGVTQSPTHLIKTRGQQVTLRCSSQSGHNTVSWYQQALGQGPQFIFQYYREEENGRGNFPPRFSGLQFPNYSSELNVNALELDDSALYLCASSLSGYEQYFGPGTRLTVT.

CDR3 residues: CASTEPPLYNEQFF. The DNA of the CDR3 is TGTGCCAGCACGGAGCCCCCCCTATACAATGAGCAGTTCTTC. The V and J genes are TRBV6-5 and TRBJ2-1; the D is unclear. V was pared by 7 bases and J by 4 bases, with 14 bases between. The germline gives CDR1 MNHEY, CDR2 SVGAGI. The CDR3 totals 14 residues.

The chain uses TRBV18 and TRBJ1-6; D ambiguous. CDR1 is KGHSH and CDR2 is LQKENI in the germline V gene. The V end was cut by 6 bases, the J end by 7 bases, with 10 bases between. The CDR3 length is 13 residues. DNA of the CDR3: TGTGCCAGCTCTCCTATCGGGAATTCACCCCTCCACTTT. Amino acids: CASSPIGNSPLHF.

This rearrangement joins TRBV7-9 to TRBJ2-5; 7 nucleotides line up with TRBD2. With 3 bases clipped from V and 0 bases from J, the junction kept 10 bases outside the gene matches. Germline values: CDR1 SEHNR, CDR2 FQNEAQ (reference sequence). The length of the CDR3 is 17 residues. In nucleotides, the CDR3 is TGTGCCAGCAGCTTTAGGTGGGAGGGACTCCACCAAGAGACCCAGTACTTC. It is translated as CASSFRWEGLHQETQYF.